The 17 T cell receptor beta chains listed next were all sequenced from one sample in a study of prognosis after radiotherapy for stage I lung cancer. Multiplex PCR, run in two rounds, amplified TCR beta CDR3 from genomic DNA. Gene-specific primers for each TRBV and TRBJ gene drove first-round PCR. One entry per CDR3 protein, called by TCRdb with MiXCR from the multiplex PCR reads. The data show more than 30,000 distinct CDR3 sequences, 42% seen once. The sequencing used PBMCs, collected before or after stereotactic body radiation therapy (not recorded which). The receptors were gathered from a donor at least 50 years old with non-small cell lung cancer.

This clonotype was counted many times. The chain has TRBV2 and TRBJ1-6, with a weak D call TRBD1 (5 bases). Trimming removed 8 bases at V and 9 bases at J, with 11 bases between. CDR3 length: 12 residues. CDR1 and CDR2 from the germline V gene are SNHLY and FYNNEI. CDR3 region: CASGAGTSPLHF. DNA for the CDR3: TGTGCCAGCGGGGCAGGGACTTCACCCCTCCACTTT.

The chain joins TRBV2 to TRBJ2-3; no reliable D call. Germline V gene data show CDR1 as SNHLY and CDR2 as FYNNEI. CDR3 length equals 10 residues. The germline V and J ends were trimmed by 7 bases and 11 bases, with 10 bases remaining between them. The CDR3 sequence: CASIGSLQYF. The CDR3 coding sequence is TGTGCCAGCATTGGGTCCCTGCAGTATTTT.

This clonotype was seen ten or more times. The rearrangement joins TRBV20-1 to TRBJ2-7, with TRBD2 matching 7 bases. The CDR3 loop spans 14 amino acids. Looked up from germline, CDR1 is DFQATT and CDR2 is SNEGSKA (reference sequence). Trimming removed 1 base from V and 3 bases from J; junction bases left unmatched: 6. The CDR3 sequence: CSARGPSGVYEQYF. CDR3 DNA: TGCAGTGCTAGAGGTCCCAGCGGGGTCTACGAGCAGTACTTC.

This clonotype was detected ten times or more. The V and J genes are TRBV9 and TRBJ1-5; a possible D gene is TRBD1 (6 bases). The CDR3 runs 14 residues. From germline, CDR1 is SGDLS and CDR2 YYNGEE. V shed 1 base and J shed 1 base, with 6 bases lying between them. This chain's CDR3 is CASSVQGSNQPQHF. The CDR3 coding sequence is TGTGCCAGCAGCGTACAGGGGAGCAATCAGCCCCAGCATTTT.

This clonotype was recorded at least ten times. The chain carries TRBV5-6 and TRBJ1-6; D is uncertain. Germline V lookup: CDR1 SGHDT, CDR2 YYEEEE. The CDR3 has 15 residues. V lost 3 bases, J lost 6 bases, and 13 bases lay in between. The CDR3 is CASSSNGKINSPLHF. For the CDR3, the DNA is TGTGCCAGCAGCTCGAACGGAAAGATTAATTCACCCCTCCACTTT.

The chain carries TRBV19 and TRBJ1-2; no clear D. V was clipped by 1 base and J by 0 bases, with 9 bases between them. Germline loops: CDR1 LNHDA, CDR2 SQIVND (reference sequence). The CDR3 is made up of 15 amino acids. In nucleotides, the CDR3 is TGTGCCAGTAGTATAGGACGGTCGACTAACTATGGCTACACCTTC. Its translation is CASSIGRSTNYGYTF.

This clonotype rates as medium-sized. The V and J genes are TRBV10-3 and TRBJ2-1; 9 nucleotides align to TRBD2. J was trimmed by 8 bases and V by 3 bases; bases with no gene match: 5. The CDR3 is made up of 14 amino acids. Germline V gene lookup returns CDR1 ENHRY and CDR2 SYGVKD. DNA of the CDR3: TGTGCCATCAGTGACAGGGCGGGAGGGGATGAGCAGTTCTTC. Protein: CAISDRAGGDEQFF.

The chain has TRBV5-1 and TRBJ1-2; TRBD1 is a possible D gene (6 bases). Germline CDR1 is SGHRS and CDR2 is YFSETQ. The V and J ends lost 4 bases and 8 bases respectively, with 12 bases between them. CDR3 length equals 12 residues. The CDR3, as DNA: TGCGCCAGCAGCAACTCCCAGGGGGGCTACACCTTC. Its translation: CASSNSQGGYTF. The full variable domain, its missing parts supplied by reference TRBV5-1 and TRBJ1-2, is KAGVTQTPRYLIKTRGQQVTLSCSPISGHRSVSWYQQTPGQGLQFLFEYFSETQRNKGNFPGRFSGRQFSNSRSEMNVSTLELGDSALYLCASSNSQGGYTFGSGTRLTVV.

This clonotype is judged medium-sized (0.01 to 0.1%). CDR3 residues: CASSFRDTGRGEQYF. In nucleotides, the CDR3 is TGTGCCAGCAGCTTCCGGGACACCGGACGGGGCGAGCAGTACTTC. The chain employs TRBV7-8 and TRBJ2-7, with D possibly being TRBD1 (6 bases). V lost 3 bases and J lost 6, with 18 bases in between. CDR3 length: 15 residues. The germline V gene has CDR1 SGHVS and CDR2 FQNEAQ.

The V gene is TRBV6-1, the J gene TRBJ1-2; no definite D call. The CDR3 has 15 amino acids. Trimming removed 1 base at V and 0 bases at J, with 9 bases between. Germline V CDR1 and CDR2: MNHNS, SASEGT. CDR3 region: CASSEGTVSNYGYTF. As DNA, the CDR3 is TGTGCCAGCAGTGAAGGGACGGTCTCTAACTATGGCTACACCTTC.

For this clonotype: This may come from a read error, since a much larger clone is one base off. The genes are TRBV30 and TRBJ2-5; weak D call: TRBD2 (6 bases). From germline, CDR1 is GTSNPN and CDR2 SVGIG (reference sequence). This CDR3 is built from 16 residues. Trimming stripped 2 bases from V and 1 base from J, with 17 bases between. This chain's CDR3 is CAWSSPGGKVQETQYF. The CDR3 DNA reads as TGTGCCTGGAGTTCCCCGGGCGGGAAAGTCCAAGAGACCCAGTACTTC.

This clonotype was counted many times. The chain uses TRBV28 and TRBJ2-5; D assignment may be TRBD1 or TRBD2 (6 bases each). The CDR3 contains 15 residues. Trimming left V 3 bases short and J 3 bases short, with 14 bases between. The germline gives CDR1 MDHEN, CDR2 SYDVKM. CDR3 sequence: CASSFGGGNKETQYF. The CDR3 bases are TGTGCCAGCAGTTTCGGAGGGGGAAACAAAGAGACCCAGTACTTC.

At least ten counts were recorded for this clonotype. The chain is built from TRBV6-2 or TRBV6-3 and TRBJ2-5, with unresolved D. The germline CDR1 and CDR2 sequences are MNHEY and SVGEGT. V lost 11 bases to trimming and J lost 5 bases, with 12 bases between them. The CDR3 runs 11 residues. This CDR3 is CALGRAETQYF. CDR3 coding DNA: TGTGCCCTCGGAAGGGCTGAGACCCAGTACTTC.

This clonotype was seen at least ten times. The J gene is TRBJ1-5, the V gene TRBV20-1, with 8 nucleotides matching TRBD1. Trimming at V came to 3 bases and at J to 5 bases, leaving 6 bases not matched to a gene. The CDR3 loop spans 14 amino acids. Germline-derived CDR1 and CDR2 are DFQATT and SNEGSKA (reference sequence). This chain's CDR3 is CSASGRGRDQPQHF. The CDR3 DNA is TGCAGTGCTAGCGGCAGGGGGCGGGATCAGCCCCAGCATTTT.

The sample holds many counts of this clonotype. The chain combines TRBV5-6 with TRBJ1-2, with no clear D. CDR1 is SGHDT, CDR2 YYEEEE, per germline. The CDR3 totals 15 residues. Trimming stripped 3 bases from V and 0 bases from J, with 12 bases between. CDR3 nucleotides: TGTGCCAGCAGCTCGGGCAGGAAAGCTAACTATGGCTACACCTTC. As protein: CASSSGRKANYGYTF. Looking up the rest from reference TRBV5-6 and TRBJ1-2 gives the full variable domain: DAGVTQSPTHLIKTRGQQVTLRCSPKSGHDTVSWYQQALGQGPQFIFQYYEEEERQRGNFPDRFSGHQFPNYSSELNVNALLLGDSALYLCASSSGRKANYGYTFGSGTRLTVV.

The sample holds many counts of this clonotype. The V call is TRBV29-1, the J call TRBJ2-5; no firm D call. The CDR3 extends over 12 amino acids. V lost 4 bases and J lost 2, with 8 bases in between. Germline lookup yields CDR1 SQVTM and CDR2 ANQGSEA. CDR3 region: CSVVTPQETQYF. CDR3 in DNA: TGCAGCGTTGTGACTCCACAAGAGACCCAGTACTTC.

This clonotype was counted only a few times. The V and J genes are TRBV6-1 and TRBJ1-2; no firm D call. Per germline, CDR1 MNHNS and CDR2 SASEGT. Trimming pared 9 bases from V and 5 bases from J, leaving 7 bases between. This CDR3 is 10 amino acids long. The CDR3 DNA sequence: TGTGCCAGGACCATTTATGGCTACACCTTC. This gives the protein CARTIYGYTF.